One and the same sample provided the 25 T cell receptor beta chains below, sequenced in a study of beta chain features in type 1 diabetes. Every bit of the isolated RNA underwent reverse transcription, so sequencing read expressed TCRB transcripts. TCRdb keeps only in-frame clones here, not all; method: immunoSEQ multiplex PCR. The sample records some 250,000 clones, 25% to 35% being singletons. The material sequenced was central memory CD4+ T cells from blood. The receptors were gathered from a man aged 25-40 years in good health.

This chain connects TRBV9 to TRBJ2-5; TRBD1 matches 8 bases. CDR1 and CDR2 (germline): SGDLS, YYNGEE. The CDR3 consists of 15 residues. After removal of 4 bases from V and 5 bases from J, the junction contained 10 bases not matched to a gene. The CDR3 DNA reads TGTGCCAGCAGCCCTCAGAGACAGGGGAAGGAGACCCAGTACTTC. Its protein is CASSPQRQGKETQYF.

This clone came up a few times. This chain connects TRBV30 to TRBJ1-2, with D perhaps TRBD1 (5 bases). V was trimmed by 7 bases and J by 8 bases, leaving 23 bases between them. Per the germline V gene, CDR1 is GTSNPN and CDR2 is SVGIG (reference sequence). The CDR3 contains 14 residues. The CDR3 nucleotides read TGTGCCTTTAAGGGGCCGCGGGAGGTACAAGGCTACACCTTC. Encoded protein: CAFKGPREVQGYTF. Full variable domain (rest looked up from reference TRBV30 and TRBJ1-2): SQTIHQWPATLVQPVGSPLSLECTVEGTSNPNLYWYRQAAGRGLQLLFYSVGIGQISSEVPQNLSASRPQDRQFILSSKKLLLSDSGFYLCAFKGPREVQGYTFGSGTRLTVV.

This rearrangement joins TRBV30 to TRBJ2-1; perhaps TRBD2 as D (7 bases). Trimming took off 6 bases at V and 7 bases at J, with 16 bases between the two ends. Germline V gene sequence: CDR1 GTSNPN, CDR2 SVGIG (reference sequence). The CDR3 is made up of 13 amino acids. CDR3 nucleotide sequence: TGTGCCTGTGACGAGGGGGGGCCAAATGAGCAGTTCTTC. Translating it yields CACDEGGPNEQFF.

This chain uses TRBV7-8 with TRBJ2-7; TRBD2 aligns across 10 bases. The germline V gene has CDR1 SGHVS and CDR2 FQNEAQ. The V segment lost 5 bases and the J segment 2 bases; nucleotides outside the gene matches: 6. The CDR3 length is 15 residues. CDR3 coding DNA: TGTGCCAGCAGCCCTCGGACTAGCGGCACCTACGAGCAGTACTTC. It codes for CASSPRTSGTYEQYF.

This clone was counted at least ten times. The chain uses TRBV2 and TRBJ2-7, with D uncertain. The V end was cut by 6 bases, the J end by 4 bases, with 10 bases between. Germline V gene data show CDR1 as SNHLY and CDR2 as FYNNEI. CDR3 size: 12 residues. The CDR3 DNA reads as TGTGCCAGCAGAGGCGGCCTTTACGAGCAGTACTTC. Its translation is CASRGGLYEQYF. Full variable domain (outside the CDR3, taken from reference TRBV2 and TRBJ2-7): EPEVTQTPSHQVTQMGQEVILRCVPISNHLYFYWYRQILGQKVEFLVSFYNNEISEKSEIFDDQFSVERPDGSNFTLKIRSTKLEDSAMYFCASRGGLYEQYFGPGTRLTVT.

The J gene is TRBJ2-5, the V gene TRBV18; D unclear. The CDR3 spans 14 residues. CDR1 and CDR2 from the germline V gene are KGHSH and LQKENI. Trimming removed 3 bases at V and 3 bases at J, with 11 bases between. CDR3 loop: CASSPSGSEETQYF. The CDR3 DNA follows: TGTGCCAGCTCACCTTCTGGCAGCGAAGAGACCCAGTACTTC.

The CDR3 bases are TGTGCCAGCATTGTCGTTTGGCCAGATACGCAGTATTTT. Its translation is CASIVVWPDTQYF. V usage is TRBV6-5 and J usage is TRBJ2-3; the D is unclear. Germline CDR1 MNHEY, CDR2 SVGAGI. The CDR3 runs 13 residues. Trimming removed 7 bases from V and 4 bases from J, with 12 bases in between.

This clone was seen a handful of times. The chain has TRBV29-1 and TRBJ2-5; D might be TRBD2 (6 bases). The V gene lost 6 bases and the J gene lost 4 bases, with 15 bases spanning the gap. This CDR3 has 13 residues. The V gene's germline CDR1 is SQVTM and CDR2 ANQGSEA. The CDR3 sequence: CSVISGTAETQYF. In DNA form, the CDR3 reads TGCAGCGTCATATCCGGGACTGCAGAGACCCAGTACTTC.

In this sample, this clone turned up a few times. The chain couples TRBV30 to TRBJ2-4; D is ambiguous. Germline V gene sequence: CDR1 GTSNPN, CDR2 SVGIG (reference sequence). The V end lost 2 bases, the J end lost 0 bases, and 11 bases lay between the germline ends. The CDR3 runs to 15 residues. The CDR3 nucleotides read TGTGCCTGGAGTCCCAGCGAAATAGCCAAAAACATTCAGTACTTC. This codes for CAWSPSEIAKNIQYF.

This chain joins TRBV6-6 and TRBJ2-3, with 10 nucleotides matching TRBD2. The V gene end was trimmed by 6 bases and the J gene end by 0 bases; junction bases not matched to a gene: 3. Germline V CDR1 and CDR2: MNHNY, SVGAGI (reference sequence). CDR3 length equals 15 residues. CDR3 amino acids: CASSKLAGSTDTQYF. The CDR3, as DNA: TGTGCCAGCAGCAAACTAGCGGGAAGCACAGATACGCAGTATTTT.

This clone was counted between two and nine times. The V and J genes are TRBV4-2 and TRBJ2-1, with 12 bases that match TRBD2. Germline V gene sequence: CDR1 LGHNA, CDR2 YNFKEQ. The CDR3 is made up of 13 amino acids. V was pared by 0 bases and J by 15 bases, with 3 bases of the junction left unmatched. The CDR3 sequence is CASSQERTSGVFF. CDR3 DNA sequence: TGTGCCAGCAGCCAAGAGAGGACTAGCGGGGTGTTCTTC.

CDR3: CAIRPRLAGLTADTQYF. CDR3 in DNA: TGTGCCATCAGACCGAGACTAGCGGGGTTAACTGCGGATACGCAGTATTTT. This chain connects TRBV10-3 to TRBJ2-3; 11 bases line up with TRBD2. Germline V gene sequence: CDR1 ENHRY, CDR2 SYGVKD. Trimming took 6 bases from V and 6 from J; bases not matched to a gene: 14. The CDR3 loop spans 17 amino acids.

This clone was counted only a few times. The genes are TRBV7-9 and TRBJ1-1, with D possibly TRBD1 on 5 matching bases. This CDR3 has 17 amino acids. CDR1 SEHNR and CDR2 FQNEAQ come from the germline V gene (reference sequence). V lost 2 bases to trimming and J lost 1 base, with 17 bases between them. The CDR3, as DNA: TGTGCCAGCAGCTTATCCCGCCTCAGGGAACGGAACACTGAAGCTTTCTTT. Translated: CASSLSRLRERNTEAFF.

V gene TRBV28 combines with J gene TRBJ2-3, with TRBD2 as a possible D gene (5 bases). Germline assignment: CDR1 MDHEN and CDR2 SYDVKM. Trimming stripped 6 bases from V and 4 bases from J, with 14 bases between. This CDR3 spans 14 amino acids. The CDR3, as DNA: TGTGCCAGCAGCCCACAAGGAGGTGCAGATACGCAGTATTTT. Its protein is CASSPQGGADTQYF.

About this clone itself: With a much larger clone just one base away, this may be a read error. V usage is TRBV30 and J usage is TRBJ2-6, with D perhaps TRBD1 or TRBD2 (5 bases each). Trimming pared 4 bases from V and 0 bases from J, leaving 19 bases between. From germline, CDR1 is GTSNPN and CDR2 SVGIG (reference sequence). The CDR3 sequence is 18 residues long. The CDR3 sequence is CAWKPGRTKFSGANVLTF. The CDR3 DNA follows: TGTGCCTGGAAGCCGGGACGGACAAAATTCTCTGGGGCCAACGTCCTGACTTTC. The whole variable domain, filled in from reference TRBV30 and TRBJ2-6, reads SQTIHQWPATLVQPVGSPLSLECTVEGTSNPNLYWYRQAAGRGLQLLFYSVGIGQISSEVPQNLSASRPQDRQFILSSKKLLLSDSGFYLCAWKPGRTKFSGANVLTFGAGSRLTVL.

V is TRBV29-1 and J is TRBJ2-1, with TRBD1 matching 11 bases. The V and J ends lost 4 bases and 7 bases, in that order; junction bases with no gene match: 6. This CDR3 spans 14 amino acids. Germline-derived CDR1 and CDR2 are SQVTM and ANQGSEA. CDR3 nucleotides: TGCAGCGTTGCCCGGGACAGGGGGGGGAATGAGCAGTTCTTC. It codes for CSVARDRGGNEQFF.

As to this clone: A much bigger clone sits one base away, suggesting this may be a read error. The CDR3 bases are TGTGCCAGCGCGGGAGCGGGAGACAATTACATTCAGTACTTC. Its translation: CASAGAGDNYIQYF. The V gene is TRBV6-5, the J gene TRBJ2-4, with 8 nucleotides matching TRBD2. The J segment lost 8 bases and the V segment lost 8 bases, leaving 11 bases of the junction unmatched. CDR1 is MNHEY, CDR2 SVGAGI, per germline. The CDR3 loop spans 14 amino acids.

Comments on this clone: This CDR3 is also generated by other DNA sequences in the sample. The chain recombines TRBV18 with TRBJ2-4; D gene ambiguous. The CDR3 length is 14 residues. CDR1 is KGHSH and CDR2 is LQKENI in the germline V gene. V lost 3 bases to trimming and J lost 0 bases, with 6 bases between them. The CDR3 region is CASSPSLAKNIQYF. CDR3 sequence (DNA): TGTGCCAGCTCACCCTCTCTAGCCAAAAACATTCAGTACTTC.

This clone has a handful of counts. V is TRBV28 and J is TRBJ1-1; D is ambiguous. CDR1 and CDR2 from the germline V gene are MDHEN and SYDVKM. Trimming pared 7 bases from V and 1 base from J, leaving 7 bases between. The CDR3 covers 12 residues. CDR3 region: CASKSRNTEAFF. CDR3 coding DNA: TGTGCCAGCAAATCCAGGAACACTGAAGCTTTCTTT.

The chain employs TRBV5-1 and TRBJ1-2; D call uncertain. The CDR3 consists of 15 residues. Trimming cost V 0 bases and J 2 bases, with 11 bases left between them. The germline CDR1 and CDR2 sequences are SGHRS and YFSETQ. The CDR3: CASSLGQDGNYGYTF. CDR3 bases: TGCGCCAGCAGCTTGGGGCAGGATGGCAACTATGGCTACACCTTC.

This chain joins TRBV28 and TRBJ2-7, with D tentatively TRBD1 (8 bases). The V end was cut by 3 bases, the J end by 1 base, with 19 bases between. Germline-derived CDR1 and CDR2 are MDHEN and SYDVKM. The CDR3 is 17 residues long. CDR3 sequence: CASSLFFGRDRSYEQYF. The CDR3 region has the DNA TGTGCCAGCAGTTTGTTCTTTGGGAGGGACAGGTCCTACGAGCAGTACTTC. Full variable domain (remainder filled in from reference TRBV28 and TRBJ2-7): DVKVTQSSRYLVKRTGEKVFLECVQDMDHENMFWYRQDPGLGLRLIYFSYDVKMKEKGDIPEGYSVSREKKERFSLILESASTNQTSMYLCASSLFFGRDRSYEQYFGPGTRLTVT.

The chain has TRBV29-1 and TRBJ2-1; D not certain. V shed 4 bases and J shed 6 bases, with 4 bases lying between them. This CDR3 has 10 amino acids. Germline CDR1 reads SQVTM; CDR2 reads ANQGSEA. CDR3 sequence reads: CSVVGNEQFF. The CDR3 DNA sequence: TGCAGCGTTGTGGGCAATGAGCAGTTCTTC.

This clone was seen repeatedly, ten times or more. The same CDR3 is also encoded by other DNA sequences in this sample. J is TRBJ2-7 and V is TRBV28; 12 positions agree with TRBD1. Germline assignment: CDR1 MDHEN and CDR2 SYDVKM. V dropped 4 bases and J dropped 5; count of bases not matched to a gene: 3. The CDR3 runs to 14 residues. The CDR3 bases are TGTGCCAGCAGTTACGGGACAGGGGGCCACGAGCAGTACTTC. Its translation is CASSYGTGGHEQYF.

The chain combines TRBV28 with TRBJ2-5; D unclear. The CDR3 extends over 12 amino acids. V was pared by 4 bases and J by 5 bases, with 8 bases between. Germline V gene lookup returns CDR1 MDHEN and CDR2 SYDVKM. CDR3 amino acids: CASSSPGETQYF. The CDR3 region has the DNA TGTGCCAGCAGTTCTCCCGGCGAGACCCAGTACTTC.

This clone showed up just a few times. The chain couples TRBV7-9 to TRBJ1-5; D uncertain. The CDR3 spans 15 residues. Germline CDR1 SEHNR, CDR2 FQNEAQ (reference sequence). Trimming left V 1 base short and J 6 bases short, with 13 bases between. The CDR3 nucleotides are TGTGCCAGCAGCTTAGACCACGAGAGAGGTCAGCCCCAGCATTTT. Amino acids: CASSLDHERGQPQHF.